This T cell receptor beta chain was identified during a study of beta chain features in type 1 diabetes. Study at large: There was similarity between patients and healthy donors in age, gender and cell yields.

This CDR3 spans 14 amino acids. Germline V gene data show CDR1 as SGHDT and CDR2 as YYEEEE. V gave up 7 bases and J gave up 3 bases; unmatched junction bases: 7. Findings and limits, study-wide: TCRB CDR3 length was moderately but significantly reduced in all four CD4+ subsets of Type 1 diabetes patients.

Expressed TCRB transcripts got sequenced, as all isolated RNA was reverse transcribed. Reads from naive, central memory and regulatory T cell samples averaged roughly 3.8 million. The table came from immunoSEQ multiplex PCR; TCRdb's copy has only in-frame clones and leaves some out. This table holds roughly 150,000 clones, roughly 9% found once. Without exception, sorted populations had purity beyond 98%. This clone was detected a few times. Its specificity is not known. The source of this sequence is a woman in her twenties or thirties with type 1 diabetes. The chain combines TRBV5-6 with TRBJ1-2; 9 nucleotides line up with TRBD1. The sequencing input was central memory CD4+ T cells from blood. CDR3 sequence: CASARTGADYGYTF. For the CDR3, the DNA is TGTGCCAGCGCCAGGACAGGGGCGGACTATGGCTACACCTTC. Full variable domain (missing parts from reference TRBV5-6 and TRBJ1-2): DAGVTQSPTHLIKTRGQQVTLRCSPKSGHDTVSWYQQALGQGPQFIFQYYEEEERQRGNFPDRFSGHQFPNYSSELNVNALLLGDSALYLCASARTGADYGYTFGSGTRLTVV.